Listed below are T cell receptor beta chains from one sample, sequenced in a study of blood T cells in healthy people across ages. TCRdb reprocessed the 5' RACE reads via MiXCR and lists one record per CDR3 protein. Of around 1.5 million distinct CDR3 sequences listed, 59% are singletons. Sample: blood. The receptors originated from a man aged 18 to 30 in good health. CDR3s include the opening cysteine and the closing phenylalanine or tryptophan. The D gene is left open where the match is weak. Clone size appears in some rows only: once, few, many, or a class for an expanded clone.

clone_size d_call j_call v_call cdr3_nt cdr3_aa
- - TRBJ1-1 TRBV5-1 TGCGCCAGTAAACAGGGTGCCGGGACTGAAGCTTTCTTT CASKQGAGTEAFF
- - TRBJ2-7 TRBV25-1 TGTGCCAGCAGTGCTCAATCCACCGAGCAGTACTTC CASSAQSTEQYF
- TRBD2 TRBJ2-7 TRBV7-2 TGTGCCAGCAGCTTAGTAAGGACTAGCGCTGACGAGCAGTACTTC CASSLVRTSADEQYF
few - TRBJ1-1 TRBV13 TGTGCCAGCAGCACCCGACAGATTATGAACACTGAAGCTTTCTTT CASSTRQIMNTEAFF
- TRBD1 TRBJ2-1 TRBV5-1 TGCGCCAGCAGCTCACGGACAGGGGGACATGAGCAGTTCTTC CASSSRTGGHEQFF
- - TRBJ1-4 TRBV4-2 TGTGCCAGGAGCCAAGAGGACAGCGAGTTCGGGAAACTGTTTTTT CARSQEDSEFGKLFF
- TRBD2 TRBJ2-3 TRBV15 TGTGCCACCACCAGACTAGCGGACACAGATACGCAGTATTTT CATTRLADTDTQYF
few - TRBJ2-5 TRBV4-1 TGCGCCAGCAGCCTCAGGGATCTTGAGACCCAGTACTTC CASSLRDLETQYF
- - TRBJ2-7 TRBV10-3 TGTGCCATCACAGTCGGTTCGAACGAGCAGTACTTC CAITVGSNEQYF
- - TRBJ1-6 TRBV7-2 TGTGCCAGCAGCTTAACCCCGAAATCTAATTCACCCCTCCACTTT CASSLTPKSNSPLHF
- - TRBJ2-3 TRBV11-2 TGTGCCAGCAGTATTAGGGGACACCCAGACAGGGATACGCAGTATTTT CASSIRGHPDRDTQYF
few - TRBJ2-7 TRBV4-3 TGCGCCAGCAGCCAAGAAGGTGGGACAGCCGGGGGCTACGAGCAGTACTTC CASSQEGGTAGGYEQYF
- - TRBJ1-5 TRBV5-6 TGTGCCAGCAGTCGGACGGCCGATCAGCCCCAGCATTTT CASSRTADQPQHF
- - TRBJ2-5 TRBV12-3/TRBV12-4 TGTGCCAGCAGTCGACAGTCCCAAGAGACCCAGTACTTC CASSRQSQETQYF
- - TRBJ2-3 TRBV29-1 TGCAGCGTTGAAGGAGACGAGTTCGCAGATACGCAGTATTTT CSVEGDEFADTQYF
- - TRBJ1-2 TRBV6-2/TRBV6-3 TGTGCCAGCAGTTCAGCAGGGAGAGCCCGTGGCTACACCTTC CASSSAGRARGYTF
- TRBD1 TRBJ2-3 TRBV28 TGTGCCAGCAGTTTACTGACAGGGGGCGAGGATACGCAGTATTTT CASSLLTGGEDTQYF
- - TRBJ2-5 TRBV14 TGTGCCAGCAGTCATGGACTGAGCCAGTACTTC CASSHGLSQYF
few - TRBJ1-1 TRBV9 TGTGCCAGCAGAAGAGACGCAGGATTGGGCACTGAAGCTTTCTTT CASRRDAGLGTEAFF
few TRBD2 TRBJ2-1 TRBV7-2 TGTGCCAGCAGCTTAGAGCGGGGGGTACTGAGCAATGAGCAGTTCTTC CASSLERGVLSNEQFF
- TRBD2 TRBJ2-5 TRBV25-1 TGTGCCAGCAGTGATCGGGAGGGACTACCCCAAGAGACCCAGTACTTC CASSDREGLPQETQYF
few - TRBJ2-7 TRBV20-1 TGCAGTGCTAGAGCCGTGGGACGCCAAAGCTACGAGCAGTACTTC CSARAVGRQSYEQYF
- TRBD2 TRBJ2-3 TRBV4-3 TGCGCCAGCAGCCAAACCGCGGGACTAGTTAGCACAGATACGCAGTATTTT CASSQTAGLVSTDTQYF
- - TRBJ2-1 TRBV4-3 TGCGCCAGCAGCCAAGACTCAGGGTATACTGAGCAGTTCTTC CASSQDSGYTEQFF
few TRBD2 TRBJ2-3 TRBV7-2 TGTGCCAGCAGAATAACTAGCGGTTCTAGCACAGATACGCAGTATTTT CASRITSGSSTDTQYF
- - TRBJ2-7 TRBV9 TGTGCCAGCAGCGTCGGTGGGAGATCCTACGAGCAGTACTTC CASSVGGRSYEQYF
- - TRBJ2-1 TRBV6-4 TGTGCCAGCAGTGAAGAAAGTACCTACAATGAGCAGTTCTTC CASSEESTYNEQFF
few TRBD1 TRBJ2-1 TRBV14 TGTGCCACCTCACAGGGGTCGCTCAATGAGCAGTTCTTC CATSQGSLNEQFF
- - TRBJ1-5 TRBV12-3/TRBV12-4 TGTGCCAGCAGTCGGGGGGGTTTTCAGCCCCAGCATTTT CASSRGGFQPQHF
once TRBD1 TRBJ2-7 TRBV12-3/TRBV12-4 TGTGCCAGCAGCATAACAGGGGTCGAGAGCGAGCAGTACTTC CASSITGVESEQYF
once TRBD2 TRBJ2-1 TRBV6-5 TGTGCCAGCAAACCCTTCAGCGGGAGGGTGAATGAGCAGTTCTTC CASKPFSGRVNEQFF
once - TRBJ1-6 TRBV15 TGTGCCACCAGCAGATACGTGAGGGTCGAGAATCAATTACTATATAATTCACCCCTCCACTTT CATSRYVRVENQLLYNSPLHF
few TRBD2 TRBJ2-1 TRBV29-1 TGCAGCGTTGGAGGTAGCGGGAGGGGTGGTGAGCAGTTCTTC CSVGGSGRGGEQFF
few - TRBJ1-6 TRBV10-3 TGTGCCATCGCCGGGACCGACGATTCACCCCTCCACTTT CAIAGTDDSPLHF
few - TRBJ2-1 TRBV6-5 TGTGCCGCTGCTGGGGCTCCTCCATACAATGAGCAGTTCTTC CAAAGAPPYNEQFF
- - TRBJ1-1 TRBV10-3 TGTGCCATCAGTGGGGCACCGTGGGACACTGAAGCTTTCTTT CAISGAPWDTEAFF
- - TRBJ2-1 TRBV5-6 TGTGCCAGCAGCTTTTCCGGACCGGCTTACAATGGGCAGTTCTTC CASSFSGPAYNGQFF
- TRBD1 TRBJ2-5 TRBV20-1 TGCAGTGCTAGAGTTGGGACAGTAGGAGAGACCCAGTACTTC CSARVGTVGETQYF
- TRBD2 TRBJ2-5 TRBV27 TGTGCCGGCAGCGCGGGAGGGGGCTGGGAGACCCAGTACTTC CAGSAGGGWETQYF
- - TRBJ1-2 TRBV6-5 TGTGCCAGCAGCTACACCGGGGGCAGGCTATTAAAGGAAGGCTACACCTTC CASSYTGGRLLKEGYTF
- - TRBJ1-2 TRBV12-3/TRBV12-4 TGTGCCACCTACTTCCCCGGGACCGTCTATGGCTACACCTTC CATYFPGTVYGYTF
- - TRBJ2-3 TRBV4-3 TGCGCCAGCAGCCCCCTTTGGGGGGGCCCCACAGATACGCAGTATTTT CASSPLWGGPTDTQYF
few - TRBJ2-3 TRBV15 TGTGCCACCAGCAGAGTGATTCGAGATACGCAGTATTTT CATSRVIRDTQYF
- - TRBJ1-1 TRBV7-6 TGTGCCAGCAGAAGGGGGTGGAACACTGAAGCTTTCTTT CASRRGWNTEAFF
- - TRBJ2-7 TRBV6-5 TGTGCCAGCAGTTACAAGGGAATCGACGAGCAGTACTTC CASSYKGIDEQYF
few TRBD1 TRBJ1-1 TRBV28 TGTGCCAGCAGTTTATTTTTCGGGACAGGATCCACTGAAGCTTTCTTT CASSLFFGTGSTEAFF
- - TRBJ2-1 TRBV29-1 TGCAGCGTTGGAGGGATGACTACAAGCTCCTACAATGAGCAGTTCTTC CSVGGMTTSSYNEQFF
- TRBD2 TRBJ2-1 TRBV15 TGTGCCACCAGCAGAGTAGCGGGAGTCGGGTACAATGAGCAGTTCTTC CATSRVAGVGYNEQFF
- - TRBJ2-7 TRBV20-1 TGCAGTGCTAGTAGTACGGGACCACCCTACGAGCAGTACTTC CSASSTGPPYEQYF
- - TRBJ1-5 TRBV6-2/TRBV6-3 TGTGCCAGCAGTTACGATCGGGCAGGGATTCAGCCCCAGCATTTT CASSYDRAGIQPQHF
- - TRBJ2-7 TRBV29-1 TGCAGCGTTGAGGGTAGGGGCCATTACGAGCAGTACTTC CSVEGRGHYEQYF
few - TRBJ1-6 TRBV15 TGTGCCACCAGCAGAGATGGCGGGGGGAGGTCACCCCTCCACTTT CATSRDGGGRSPLHF
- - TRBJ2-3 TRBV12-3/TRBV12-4 TGTGCCAGCAGTATAGGGGGGGATACGCAGTATTTT CASSIGGDTQYF